The 8 T cell receptor beta chains below all came from one sample that was sequenced in a study of cytomegalovirus exposure and HLA in healthy donors. TCRdb keeps only in-frame clones here, not all; method: immunoSEQ multiplex PCR. This sample has under 250,000 clones, with roughly 84% found just once. Sequences were obtained from PBMCs. The source of these receptors is a woman aged 18-35 years in good health and CMV-seropositive.

The chain uses TRBV7-9 and TRBJ1-4, with 11 bases matching TRBD1. Per the germline V gene, CDR1 is SEHNR and CDR2 is FQNEAQ (reference sequence). The CDR3 length is 14 residues. The V segment lost 7 bases and the J segment 7 bases; nucleotides outside the gene matches: 5. CDR3 sequence: CASTADRGREKLFF. The CDR3 nucleotides are TGTGCCAGCACCGCGGACAGGGGGCGTGAAAAACTGTTTTTT. Combining the CDR3 with reference TRBV7-9 and TRBJ1-4 gives the whole variable domain DTGVSQNPRHKITKRGQNVTFRCDPISEHNRLYWYRQTLGQGPEFLTYFQNEAQLEKSRLLSDRFSAERPKGSFSTLEIQRTEQGDSAMYLCASTADRGREKLFFGSGTQLSVL.

This rearrangement joins TRBV10-3 to TRBJ2-7, with 10 bases lining up with TRBD2. The V and J ends lost 2 bases and 2 bases, in that order; junction bases with no gene match: 3. Germline CDR1 is ENHRY and CDR2 is SYGVKD. CDR3 length: 15 residues. The CDR3 DNA is TGTGCCATCAGTGAGGGACTAGCGGCCACCTACGAGCAGTACTTC. Amino acids: CAISEGLAATYEQYF.

The rearrangement uses TRBV28 and TRBJ2-7, with 7 bases aligning to TRBD1. Germline V lookup: CDR1 MDHEN, CDR2 SYDVKM. With V trimmed by 3 bases and J by 3 bases, 8 bases remained unmatched. This CDR3 has 15 amino acids. This CDR3 is CASSFPMTGSYEQYF. The CDR3 DNA reads as TGTGCCAGCAGTTTCCCTATGACAGGGAGCTACGAGCAGTACTTC.

This rearrangement joins TRBV10-2 to TRBJ1-1; maybe TRBD1 (6 bases). The length of the CDR3 is 13 residues. Looked up from germline, CDR1 is WSHSY and CDR2 is SAAADI. Trimming shortened V by 4 bases and J by 1 base, and 7 bases separated the two germline ends. CDR3: CASSGGQNTEAFF. Here the CDR3 DNA reads TGCGCCAGCAGTGGGGGACAGAACACTGAAGCTTTCTTT.

CDR3 sequence: CASSLSPEGPDTQYF. Here the CDR3 DNA reads TGTGCCAGCAGTTTGTCCCCAGAGGGTCCAGATACGCAGTATTTT. This sequence joins TRBV27 and TRBJ2-3; a possible D gene is TRBD2 (5 bases). The CDR3 contains 15 residues. Trimming pared 3 bases from V and 4 bases from J, leaving 14 bases between. Germline V gene lookup returns CDR1 MNHEY and CDR2 SMNVEV (reference sequence).

The chain combines TRBV27 with TRBJ1-2; D is possibly TRBD1 (6 bases). The CDR3 has 15 residues. Per germline, CDR1 MNHEY and CDR2 SMNVEV (reference sequence). The V and J ends lost 5 bases and 8 bases respectively, with 21 bases between them. This chain's CDR3 is CASSPTFNGGGGYTF. In DNA form, the CDR3 reads TGTGCCAGCAGTCCGACTTTCAACGGGGGGGGCGGCTACACCTTC.

The chain uses TRBV2 and TRBJ2-5, with 14 bases fitting TRBD2. This CDR3 comprises 18 residues. Germline V gene data show CDR1 as SNHLY and CDR2 as FYNNEI. Trimming at V came to 6 bases and at J to 5 bases, leaving 14 bases not matched to a gene. The CDR3 sequence: CASRELRGTSGSSETQYF. The CDR3 coding sequence is TGTGCCAGCAGGGAACTCAGAGGGACTAGCGGGAGTTCGGAGACCCAGTACTTC.

The chain employs TRBV29-1 and TRBJ1-1; D is possibly TRBD1 (5 bases). CDR1 is SQVTM, CDR2 ANQGSEA, per germline. Trimming removed 3 bases at V and 7 bases at J, with 15 bases between. This CDR3 region has 13 residues. CDR3 sequence (DNA): TGCAGCGTTGATCCTTGGGGCGGACGTGAAGCTTTCTTT. This sequence encodes CSVDPWGGREAFF.